Presented here are 30 T cell receptor beta chains from one specimen sequenced in a study of T-cell reconstitution after alpha-beta-depleted transplantation in children (TCRdb year 2016). Library method: PCR. The run used an Illumina HiSeq 2500. Molecular barcoding was employed in the preparation of TCR libraries, with unique molecular identifiers being used to normalize TCRbeta repertoire quantification. TCRdb trimmed public reads at Q25 via fastp, called clones via MiXCR and kept in-frame beta chains. Rows with a matching CDR3 protein are joined into one entry that keeps the most common DNA and genes. The sample yields 580,000 or so distinct CDR3 sequences; 23% were counted once. The ten largest make up 11% to 15% of the sample. The treatment or condition label of this sample denotes: allogeneic hematopoietic cell transplantation with graft depleted of TCRalphabeta T cells and CD19 B cells. The source was PBMCs, mostly from graft donor cells, collected 360 days after TCRalphabeta/CD19-depleted stem cell transplant. These receptors originate from a boy younger than two who had a stem cell transplant for acute myeloid leukemia, so the T cells may come from the graft donor.

The gene calls are TRBV5-8 and TRBJ2-3; D possibly uses TRBD1 or TRBD2 (5 bases each). There are 16 residues in the CDR3. The V end lost 4 bases, the J end lost 2 bases, and 17 bases lay between the germline ends. Per germline, CDR1 SGHTS and CDR2 YDEGEE. CDR3 region: CASSPGTLGITDTQYF. Here the CDR3 DNA reads TGTGCCAGCAGCCCCGGGACCTTGGGGATCACAGATACGCAGTATTTT.

The genes are TRBV30 and TRBJ2-7; D might be TRBD2 (6 bases). Germline CDR1 is GTSNPN and CDR2 is SVGIG (reference sequence). Trimming stripped 4 bases from V and 2 bases from J, with 15 bases between. The CDR3 spans 14 residues. The CDR3 reads CAWNRDLTPYEQYF. The CDR3 nucleotides read TGTGCCTGGAACCGGGACTTAACCCCCTACGAGCAGTACTTC. The full variable domain, its missing parts supplied by reference TRBV30 and TRBJ2-7, is SQTIHQWPATLVQPVGSPLSLECTVEGTSNPNLYWYRQAAGRGLQLLFYSVGIGQISSEVPQNLSASRPQDRQFILSSKKLLLSDSGFYLCAWNRDLTPYEQYFGPGTRLTVT.

The chain recombines TRBV20-1 with TRBJ2-1; 7 nucleotides match TRBD2. The CDR3 has 13 residues. Germline V gene lookup returns CDR1 DFQATT and CDR2 SNEGSKA (reference sequence). Trimming took 5 bases from V and 3 from J; bases not matched to a gene: 4. The CDR3 here is CSAPRTSYNEQFF. The CDR3 bases are TGCAGTGCTCCCCGGACTAGCTACAATGAGCAGTTCTTC.

This chain connects TRBV6-5 to TRBJ1-1, with D perhaps matching TRBD1 (6 bases). The germline gives CDR1 MNHEY, CDR2 SVGAGI. The germline V and J ends were trimmed by 2 bases and 2 bases, with 12 bases remaining between them. There are 15 residues in the CDR3. In nucleotides, the CDR3 is TGTGCCAGCAGTTACGAAGGGGGTCCCAACACTGAAGCTTTCTTT. It yields the protein CASSYEGGPNTEAFF.

This clonotype was detected many times. V and J are TRBV7-6 and TRBJ2-1, with D perhaps TRBD2 (5 bases). V was trimmed by 5 bases and J by 0 bases, leaving 11 bases between them. This CDR3 has 15 amino acids. Germline V gives CDR1 SGHVS, CDR2 FNYEAQ. Written as DNA, the CDR3 is TGTGCCAGCAGCCGAAGCAGCGGCTCCTACAATGAGCAGTTCTTC. It yields the protein CASSRSSGSYNEQFF.

This clonotype has at least ten counts. V usage is TRBV5-1 and J usage is TRBJ1-1, with a tentative D call TRBD1 (5 bases). Trimming took off 5 bases at V and 1 base at J, with 12 bases between the two ends. Germline CDR1 and CDR2: SGHRS and YFSETQ. CDR3 length: 14 residues. CDR3 nucleotides: TGCGCCAGCAGTACGACAGACCCGAACACTGAAGCTTTCTTT. The encoded protein is CASSTTDPNTEAFF.

In the case of this clonotype: This could be a read error, since a much larger clone is one nucleotide away. The rearrangement links TRBV29-1 to TRBJ2-7, with 8 bases that match TRBD1. CDR3 length: 14 amino acids. From germline, CDR1 is SQVTM and CDR2 ANQGSEA. The CDR3 DNA sequence: TGCAGCGTTCCCGTGGCGGACAGGGCTTACGAGCAGTCCTTC. Translating it yields CSVPVADRAYEQSF.

V usage is TRBV6-2 or TRBV6-3 and J usage is TRBJ2-1; 8 nucleotides agree with TRBD1. V shed 4 bases and J 4 bases; nucleotides not matched to a gene: 6. There are 15 residues in the CDR3. The germline CDR1 and CDR2 sequences are MNHEY and SVGEGT. DNA of the CDR3: TGTGCCAGCAGTTGGGGGACAGGAGCTTACAATGAGCAGTTCTTC. Translating gives CASSWGTGAYNEQFF.

This clonotype was seen repeatedly, ten times or more. The chain recombines TRBV7-6 with TRBJ2-3, with 9 bases matching TRBD2. The CDR3 spans 16 residues. CDR1 SGHVS and CDR2 FNYEAQ come from the germline V gene. J was trimmed by 0 bases and V by 5 bases; bases with no gene match: 6. In DNA, the CDR3 is TGTGCCAGCAGCGGACGTAGCGGGAGTAGCACAGATACGCAGTATTTT. Translating gives CASSGRSGSSTDTQYF.

The gene calls are TRBV5-4 and TRBJ1-4; 8 bases map to TRBD1. This CDR3 comprises 19 residues. The trim removed 4 bases at V and 3 bases at J, leaving 17 bases unmatched. The germline V gene encodes CDR1 SGHNT and CDR2 YYREEE (reference sequence). CDR3 coding DNA: TGTGCCAGCAGCGTTGGTGGACTCCAGGGGGCCGTTCCTAATGAAAAACTGTTTTTT. Amino acid sequence: CASSVGGLQGAVPNEKLFF.

The chain employs TRBV5-5 and TRBJ2-7; TRBD2 matches at 7 bases. J lost 4 bases, V lost 4 bases, and 11 bases had no gene match. Germline V gene sequence: CDR1 SGHKS, CDR2 YYEKEE (reference sequence). This CDR3 spans 15 amino acids. DNA for the CDR3: TGTGCCAGCAGCCCGGGGCGGGGGATCTCTTACGAGCAGTACTTC. It encodes CASSPGRGISYEQYF.

This rearrangement joins TRBV20-1 to TRBJ2-3; D is perhaps TRBD1 or TRBD2 (5 bases each). Per germline, CDR1 DFQATT and CDR2 SNEGSKA (reference sequence). The CDR3 consists of 14 residues. V gave up 3 bases and J gave up 4 bases, with 14 bases separating them. CDR3 sequence reads: CSARGVLRADTQYF. The CDR3 DNA reads TGCAGTGCTAGGGGGGTCCTACGGGCAGATACGCAGTATTTT.

CDR3 coding DNA: TGTGCCACCAGCAGGTCTGGGGCCAACGTCCTGACTTTC. Its translation is CATSRSGANVLTF. This chain uses TRBV15 with TRBJ2-6; D ambiguous. The CDR3 is 13 residues long. Germline V CDR1 and CDR2: LNHNV, YYDKDF (reference sequence). The ends were cut back, 3 bases at V and 1 base at J, with 1 base in the middle.

In regard to this clonotype: An end of the junction does not agree with germline; a read error may underlie this. The chain uses TRBV7-9 and TRBJ1-4; TRBD1 matches 9 bases. The CDR3 consists of 15 residues. Looked up from germline, CDR1 is SEHNR and CDR2 is FQNEAQ (reference sequence). The CDR3, as DNA: TGTGCCAGCAGCCCCGCACAGGGGGCTAACGAAAAACTGTTTTTT. This translates into CASSPAQGANEKLFF. Full variable domain (outside the CDR3, taken from reference TRBV7-9 and TRBJ1-4): DTGVSQNPRHKITKRGQNVTFRCDPISEHNRLYWYRQTLGQGPEFLTYFQNEAQLEKSRLLSDRFSAERPKGSFSTLEIQRTEQGDSAMYLCASSPAQGANEKLFFGSGTQLSVL.

This rearrangement joins TRBV4-3 to TRBJ2-5; tentative D call: TRBD1 (5 bases). The CDR3 extends over 15 amino acids. V gave up 0 bases and J gave up 6 bases, with 14 bases separating them. Germline V gene sequence: CDR1 LGHNA, CDR2 YSLEER. The CDR3 coding sequence is TGCGCCAGCAGCCAAGATAGGGGTCCCCTAAAGACCCAGTACTTC. Its protein product is CASSQDRGPLKTQYF.

V and J are TRBV20-1 and TRBJ2-7; D may be TRBD1 (5 bases). Trimming cost V 5 bases and J 0 bases, with 11 bases left between them. Germline V gene sequence: CDR1 DFQATT, CDR2 SNEGSKA (reference sequence). This CDR3 spans 13 amino acids. CDR3 region: CSAGTTASYEQYF. In DNA, the CDR3 is TGCAGTGCTGGAACGACAGCCTCCTACGAGCAGTACTTC.

In its sample, this clonotype was seen a few times. The gene calls are TRBV20-1 and TRBJ2-7, with 7 bases matching TRBD2. CDR1 is DFQATT, CDR2 SNEGSKA, per germline (reference sequence). The CDR3 covers 12 residues. The J segment lost 7 bases and the V segment lost 5 bases, leaving 8 bases of the junction unmatched. CDR3 in amino acids: CSAGRTRGEQYF. The CDR3 DNA sequence: TGCAGTGCTGGGAGGACTAGAGGTGAGCAGTACTTC.

This clonotype came up many times. Because the CDR3's place on the DNA is in doubt, the DNA is left out and the CDR3 is given as listed by TCRdb. The rearrangement links TRBV4-1 to TRBJ1-1; TRBD1, as called in the table, went unchecked against the DNA. Germline V CDR1 and CDR2: MGHRA, YSYEKL. Both ends counted, the CDR3 spans 16 residues. The CDR3 loop is CASSQVGPGGNTEAFF.

The rearrangement links TRBV6-6 to TRBJ2-7; 8 bases line up with TRBD2. There are 13 residues in the CDR3. CDR1 is MNHNY, CDR2 SVGAGI, per germline (reference sequence). With V trimmed by 6 bases and J by 2 bases, 3 bases remained unmatched. The CDR3 region is CASRAGGPYEQYF. The CDR3 nucleotides read TGTGCCAGCAGGGCGGGGGGCCCCTACGAGCAGTACTTC.

This clonotype was seen many times. The genes are TRBV4-3 and TRBJ1-2; TRBD1 is a possible D gene (5 bases). The CDR3 is 17 residues long. V shed 0 bases and J shed 5 bases, with 19 bases lying between them. Germline CDR1 and CDR2: LGHNA and YSLEER. The CDR3: CASSQDLSFWGRYGYTF. The DNA for the CDR3 is TGCGCCAGCAGCCAAGATTTAAGCTTTTGGGGCCGATATGGCTACACCTTC.

This clonotype was observed many times. The chain uses TRBV6-5 and TRBJ2-1, with D maybe TRBD2 (6 bases). V was shortened by 4 bases and J by 9 bases, with 13 bases between the two germline ends. Germline-derived CDR1 and CDR2 are MNHEY and SVGAGI. CDR3 length: 13 residues. CDR3 nucleotide sequence: TGTGCCAGCAGTTTATCCGGGGGAGGTGAGCAGTTCTTC. This translates into CASSLSGGGEQFF.

This clonotype has only a few counts. This chain connects TRBV12-3 or TRBV12-4 to TRBJ2-1; tentative D call: TRBD2 (6 bases). This CDR3 is built from 12 residues. The V gene lost 6 bases and the J gene lost 13 bases, with 16 bases spanning the gap. This chain's CDR3 is CASSPSRRDQFF. For the CDR3, the DNA is TGTGCCAGCAGCCCGTCGCGGAGGGACCAGTTCTTC.

The chain links TRBV28 to TRBJ2-4; D uncertain. V lost 6 bases and J lost 8, with 11 bases in between. The CDR3 extends over 12 amino acids. Per the germline V gene, CDR1 is MDHEN and CDR2 is SYDVKM. CDR3 DNA sequence: TGTGCCAGCAGCCCCCAGTCGGACATTCAGTACTTC. This codes for CASSPQSDIQYF.

J is TRBJ1-3 and V is TRBV12-3 or TRBV12-4, with D unclear. This CDR3 has 16 amino acids. Trimming stripped 7 bases from V and 1 base from J, with 17 bases between. The CDR3 coding sequence is TGTGCCAGCACCTGGGTAGCGGGGAGTTCTGGAAACACCATATATTTT. Translating it yields CASTWVAGSSGNTIYF.

This clonotype was seen a few times. The rearrangement uses TRBV27 and TRBJ2-5; the match to TRBD1 covers 7 bases. Germline trimming cut 3 bases from V and 5 bases from J; bases unmatched to any gene: 6. The length of the CDR3 is 14 residues. The V gene's germline CDR1 is MNHEY and CDR2 SMNVEV (reference sequence). In nucleotides, the CDR3 is TGTGCCAGCAGTTTGGGGGACAGTCGGGAGACCCAGTACTTC. Translated: CASSLGDSRETQYF.

The J gene is TRBJ2-7, the V gene TRBV6-5; TRBD2 agrees at 10 bases. The germline gives CDR1 MNHEY, CDR2 SVGAGI. The CDR3 runs to 18 residues. V was pared by 1 base and J by 0 bases, with 9 bases of the junction left unmatched. CDR3 in amino acids: CASSYWGPSGGSSYEQYF. CDR3 nucleotide sequence: TGTGCCAGCAGTTACTGGGGGCCTAGCGGGGGCAGCTCCTACGAGCAGTACTTC.

This sequence joins TRBV20-1 and TRBJ1-3; D gene unclear. V was clipped by 0 bases and J by 2 bases, with 20 bases between them. CDR1 and CDR2 from the germline V gene are DFQATT and SNEGSKA (reference sequence). CDR3 length equals 18 residues. Here the CDR3 DNA reads TGCAGTGCTAGAGATAACCGGCCCGGACTGGCAACTGGAAACACCATATATTTT. Translating it yields CSARDNRPGLATGNTIYF.

This clonotype was found a few times. The chain combines TRBV18 with TRBJ2-7; D is possibly TRBD1 (5 bases). CDR3 length: 15 residues. The V gene's germline CDR1 is KGHSH and CDR2 LQKENI. Trimming cost V 4 bases and J 0 bases, with 13 bases left between them. CDR3: CASSQLAGPSYEQYF. The CDR3 DNA reads TGTGCCAGCTCACAACTGGCAGGGCCCTCCTACGAGCAGTACTTC. Combining the CDR3 with reference TRBV18 and TRBJ2-7 gives the whole variable domain NAGVMQNPRHLVRRRGQEARLRCSPMKGHSHVYWYRQLPEEGLKFMVYLQKENIIDESGMPKERFSAEFPKEGPSILRIQQVVRGDSAAYFCASSQLAGPSYEQYFGPGTRLTVT.

This clonotype was observed a few times. The rearrangement links TRBV20-1 to TRBJ1-2, with 10 bases aligning to TRBD1. Trimming at V came to 0 bases and at J to 1 base, leaving 11 bases not matched to a gene. CDR3 length: 18 residues. Germline CDR1 reads DFQATT; CDR2 reads SNEGSKA (reference sequence). The DNA for the CDR3 is TGCAGTGCTAGAGATACGGGAGCCGGGACAGGGGTTAACTATGGCTACACCTTC. This sequence encodes CSARDTGAGTGVNYGYTF.

This clonotype came up many times. The chain uses TRBV6-6 and TRBJ2-3; 9 nucleotides line up with TRBD2. J lost 2 bases, V lost 5 bases, and 8 bases had no gene match. The CDR3 spans 16 residues. The V gene's germline CDR1 is MNHNY and CDR2 SVGAGI (reference sequence). CDR3 loop: CASSPPAGGNTDTQYF. CDR3 in DNA: TGTGCCAGCAGTCCCCCGGCGGGGGGGAACACAGATACGCAGTATTTT.